This is a list of T cell receptor beta chains from one sample in a study of blood T cell repertoires in COVID-19. Libraries were prepared by immunoSEQ multiplex PCR; TCRdb keeps only in-frame clonotypes and omits some of them. The top ten hold around 2.1% of the sample, which has roughly 290,000 clones, approximately 86% seen once. Sequenced: peripheral blood. These receptors originate from a woman under 40 who had recovered from COVID-19. Both conserved end residues are part of each CDR3. Fields, in order: clone size, D gene, J gene, V gene, CDR3 DNA, CDR3 protein. D genes are given only for firm matches. Expanded clones get a size class; other rows say once, few or many, or leave the size out.

once	-	TRBJ2-1	TRBV5-1	TGCGCCAGCAGCTTACTTTCGGGGGTGTCCAATGAGCAGTTCTTC	CASSLLSGVSNEQFF
-	-	TRBJ2-3	TRBV10-2	TGCGCCAGCTTAAGAAGGAGGGGGCTTCGGACAGATACGCAGTATTTT	CASLRRRGLRTDTQYF
-	-	TRBJ1-5	TRBV25-1	TGTGCCAGCAGTGAGCGGACGGGGGGACAGCCCCAGCATTTT	CASSERTGGQPQHF
-	TRBD2	TRBJ2-7	TRBV7-8	TGTGCCAGCAGCTTAGAGGCTAGCGGAACCTACGAGCAGTACTTC	CASSLEASGTYEQYF
once	TRBD1	TRBJ1-6	TRBV6-5	TGTGCCAGCAGGACCGGACAGGTCGCACCCCTCCACTTT	CASRTGQVAPLHF
-	-	TRBJ2-3	TRBV7-3	TGTGCCAGCAGCCAGGACGGTCTAGCGACAGATACGCAGTATTTT	CASSQDGLATDTQYF
-	TRBD1	TRBJ2-7	TRBV6-5	TGTGCCGGAGGACAGGGGGCTTCCTACGAGCAGTACTTC	CAGGQGASYEQYF
-	-	TRBJ2-2	TRBV30	TGTGCCTGGAGTGTAGGCAGGGCCGCCGGGGAGCTGTTTTTT	CAWSVGRAAGELFF
-	-	TRBJ1-5	TRBV6-1	TGTGCCAGCAGTGAATTACATCTTAGCAATCAGCCCCAGCATTTT	CASSELHLSNQPQHF
-	TRBD1	TRBJ2-5	TRBV27	TGTGCCAGCCGGCGACAGGGGAGTGAGACCCAGTACTTC	CASRRQGSETQYF
-	-	TRBJ2-7	TRBV7-2	TGTGCCAGCAGCTTAATGAGATACGAGCAGTACTTC	CASSLMRYEQYF
-	-	TRBJ1-5	TRBV28	TGTGCCAGCAGTAGGGAGACAGGAGATTATAGCAATCAGCCCCAGCATTTT	CASSRETGDYSNQPQHF
few	TRBD1	TRBJ2-3	TRBV18	TGTGCCAGCTCACGTAGCTGGGACAGCCGCACAGATACGCAGTATTTT	CASSRSWDSRTDTQYF
-	-	TRBJ1-5	TRBV28	TGTGCCACGATTTCCGGGGGTCCCCAGCATTTT	CATISGGPQHF
once	-	TRBJ2-1	TRBV5-1	TGCGCCAGCAGACTAGACAATGAGCAGTTCTTC	CASRLDNEQFF
once	TRBD2	TRBJ2-1	TRBV11-1	TGTGCCAGCAGAATTAGCGGGGGGGCTTTCAATGAGCAGTTCTTC	CASRISGGAFNEQFF
-	-	TRBJ1-6	TRBV5-1	TGCGCCAGCAGCCCACAGGGAAACTATAATTCACCCCTCCACTTT	CASSPQGNYNSPLHF
few	-	TRBJ1-5	TRBV19	TGTGCCAGTAGCCCGGGTGGGCAGCCCCAGCATTTT	CASSPGGQPQHF
-	-	TRBJ2-1	TRBV10-2	TGCGCCAGCAAGGATACAAAAGCGGTATACAATGAGCAGTTCTTC	CASKDTKAVYNEQFF
-	TRBD2	TRBJ2-7	TRBV18	TGTGCCAGCTCACTCAGCGGGGGGACTTCCTACGAGCAGTACTTC	CASSLSGGTSYEQYF
-	TRBD1	TRBJ1-2	TRBV19	TGTGCCAGTAGTCCGTTAACTGCAGGGGGCGGTGTCTATGGCTACACCTTC	CASSPLTAGGGVYGYTF
-	-	TRBJ2-2	TRBV4-3	TGCGCCAGCAGCCAAGAGGTAGCACTGAACACCGGGGAGCTGTTTTTT	CASSQEVALNTGELFF
-	TRBD2	TRBJ2-1	TRBV9	TGTGCCAGCAGCGTAGCGGGTCTAGCGGGAGGTGAGCAGTTCTTC	CASSVAGLAGGEQFF
-	-	TRBJ1-3	TRBV3-1/TRBV3-2	TGTGCCAGCAGCCAAGGTGGGACATTGAGCTCTGGAAACACCATATATTTT	CASSQGGTLSSGNTIYF
-	-	TRBJ2-2	TRBV30	TGTGCCTGGAGTGTTACGTCCCCAGGATCGAACACCGGGGAGCTGTTTTTT	CAWSVTSPGSNTGELFF
-	-	TRBJ1-2	TRBV19	TGTGCCAGTAGGGATACAGGGCACTATGGCTACACCTTC	CASRDTGHYGYTF
once	TRBD1	TRBJ1-1	TRBV5-1	TGCGCCAGCAGCTTAGGGACAGGGACGCGCGAAGCTTTCTTT	CASSLGTGTREAFF
-	-	TRBJ1-2	TRBV6-5	TGTGCCAGCAGTTCCGACCTGGCAGGGATTTTGGGCTACACCTTC	CASSSDLAGILGYTF
-	-	TRBJ2-2	TRBV4-2	TGTGCCAGCAGCCCCGACAGTACCGGGGAGCTGTTTTTT	CASSPDSTGELFF
-	TRBD2	TRBJ2-5	TRBV5-1	TGCGCCAGCAGCTTGGGGGCCGGGGGGGATGCGGAGACCCAGTACTTC	CASSLGAGGDAETQYF
-	-	TRBJ1-2	TRBV30	TGTGCCTGGAGTGGAACGGGCTATGGCTACACCTTC	CAWSGTGYGYTF
-	TRBD1	TRBJ2-5	TRBV5-1	TGCGCCAGCAGCCCGACAGGGGTCCAAGAGACCCAGTACTTC	CASSPTGVQETQYF
-	TRBD1	TRBJ1-6	TRBV19	TGTGCCAGTAGCCTCGGACAGGGCTCACCCCTCCACTTT	CASSLGQGSPLHF
-	TRBD1	TRBJ1-5	TRBV9	TGTGCCAGCAGCGGGGTAGATGAGGGGACAGGGGTGTCCCCTATTAGCAATCAGCCCCAGCATTTT	CASSGVDEGTGVSPISNQPQHF
once	TRBD1	TRBJ2-5	TRBV11-2	TGTGCCAGCAGCGCCGGGACAGGGGGAGAGACCCAGTACTTC	CASSAGTGGETQYF